The clone carrying this T cell receptor beta chain was seen a handful of times. The data were taken from a study of cytomegalovirus exposure and HLA in healthy donors. In the PCR, 60 Vbeta and 13 Jbeta primers were used. The repertoire was sequenced with immunoSEQ multiplex PCR; TCRdb's copy has only in-frame clones and lacks some. The sample has 170,000 or so clones, 77% seen once. Sequencing was done on a sample of PBMCs. This clonotype originated in a woman in her 30s in good health and CMV-seronegative.

The DNA for the CDR3 is TGTGCCAGCAGTTACTGGGCGGGGGCCGATCAGCCCCAGCATTTT. As protein: CASSYWAGADQPQHF. The J gene is TRBJ1-5, the V gene TRBV6-5; tentatively, D is TRBD1 (6 bases). The CDR3 covers 15 residues. CDR1 is MNHEY and CDR2 is SVGAGI in the germline V gene. V was trimmed by 1 base and J by 5 bases, leaving 12 bases between them.